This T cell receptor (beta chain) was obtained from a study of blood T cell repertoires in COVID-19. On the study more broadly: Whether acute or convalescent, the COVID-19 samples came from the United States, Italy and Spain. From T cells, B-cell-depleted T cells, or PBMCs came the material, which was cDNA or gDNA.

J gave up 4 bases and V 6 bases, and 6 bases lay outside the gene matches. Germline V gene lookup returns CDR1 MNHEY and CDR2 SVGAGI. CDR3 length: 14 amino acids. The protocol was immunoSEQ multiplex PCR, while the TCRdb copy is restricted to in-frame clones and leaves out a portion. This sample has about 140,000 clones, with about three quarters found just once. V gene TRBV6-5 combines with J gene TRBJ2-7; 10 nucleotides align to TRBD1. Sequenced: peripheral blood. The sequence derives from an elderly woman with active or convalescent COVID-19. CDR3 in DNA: TGTGCCAGCAGGAAAGACAGGGGGCGATACGAGCAGTACTTC. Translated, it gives CASRKDRGRYEQYF.